Reported below is one T cell receptor (beta chain). This clone was found a few times. What this receptor recognizes is not known. The input lacks base qualities; no much larger clone sits a single base away. The entire isolated RNA was reverse transcribed using the High Capacity cDNA Reverse Transcription Kit, and thus expressed TCRB transcripts were sequenced. Deep immunoSEQ sequencing was applied to naive, central memory and regulatory T cell samples, giving an average of about 3.7 million total reads per sample. Sorted cells were lysed in RLT buffer and RNA was extracted with DNase-treated RNeasy Micro or Mini kits, depending on cell number. To prevent cross-contamination, each cell subset was processed individually, whereas patient and healthy donor samples were processed jointly. Using the immunoSEQ multiplex PCR, TCRB sequences were amplified from cDNA into 87-bp fragments spanning the CDR3 region. Sequencing of the amplicons was done on the Illumina HiSeq platform. Processing in the source paper ran as follows. Synthetic template baselines were used to correct PCR bias computationally, reads within Hamming distance 2 were collapsed, and singletons that could not be merged were discarded. Reads were aligned against IMGT so that V, D and J genes, CDR3 length and insertions or deletions at six rearrangement sites could be assigned. Within each subset, clonotype counts were normalized to sorted cell number, and only after that were true diversity and Gini coefficients computed with the tcR R package. Repertoire sharing was quantified using the overlap coefficient calculated on TCRB nucleotide sequences. Out-of-frame TCRB sequences from naive cells were analyzed to stand in for the pre-selection repertoire. TCRdb provides this immuneACCESS table in a form limited to in-frame rearrangements. Some clones are lacking; in checked studies, under half of them reflect an unresolved V gene, and why the rest are absent is not known. The V and J calls and clone size were taken over from that table, and D and trimming were inferred from the DNA. The sample includes 640,000 or so clones, with roughly 13% observed a single time. The ten largest clones capture approximately 0.02% of the sample.

These data come from a study of beta chain features in type 1 diabetes (dated by TCRdb to the late 2010s). Background for the entire study: Mean age, gender distribution, total cell number and subset yield did not differ between patients and healthy donors. The study compared the TCRB repertoires of sorted circulating CD4+ T cell subsets in recently diagnosed type 1 diabetes patients with those in matched healthy donors. A total of over 95,000,000 sorted cells were examined across all samples, and RNA yield correlated strongly with the number of cells per subset. Naive and central memory subsets were obtained from all 30 or so donors, but regulatory and stem cell-like memory subsets were isolated from only 8 patients and roughly eight healthy donors.

Each donor gave one peripheral blood draw, approximately 110 mL on average, collected into heparinised tubes. Naive, central memory, regulatory and stem cell-like memory CD4+ T cells were sorted on a BD FACSAria II using a panel including CD45RO, CCR7, CD25, CD127, CD95 and CD27. A purity above 95% was achieved for all sorted populations. PBMCs were separated immediately by Lymphoprep density gradient centrifugation and were stained directly, without being cultured. So that batch effects would be minimized, each experiment stained and sorted samples in pairs, pairing one healthy donor with one patient. What the authors observed across the whole study: Fewer insertions and more nucleotide deletions at VDJ recombination sites were observed in patients with type 1 diabetes, implying thymic rearrangement abnormalities. Because cDNA rather than genomic DNA was sequenced, highly expressing activated cells could have been over-represented, although no difference in activation and CD3 levels was found between groups. Naive, central memory and regulatory TCRB repertoires appeared to be more similar among patients than among healthy donors. Only small numbers of individuals were included in the HLA sub-analyses, which left unresolved whether HLA type had any influence on TCRB rearrangement. PCR may preferentially amplify shorter templates, but because patient and control samples were amplified and corrected together, any resulting skew would affect both groups equally. Type 1 diabetes patients showed a moderate but significant shortening of TCRB CDR3 length in all four CD4+ subsets.

The V end loses 7 bases and the J end loses 4 bases, and a stretch of 13 bases separates them. The CDR3 has 12 amino acids, counting the end cysteine and phenylalanine. The retained sequence is limited to the CDR3, 36 bases, with the frame set at the first base. The germline V gene yields SQVTM for CDR1 and ANQGSEA for CDR2. This sequence was found in a man aged 18 to 30 with type 1 diabetes. The V and J segments used are TRBV29-1 and TRBJ1-2; possibly the D gene is TRBD1, per 5 matching bases. Sequenced: naive CD4+ T cells from blood. The cell subset or site label, read with the paper, signifies: true naive CD4+ T cells. In nucleotide form, the sequence is TGCAGCGGCGGGACCTCCGCCTATGGCTACACCTTC. It is translated as CSGGTSAYGYTF.